This T cell receptor beta chain was sequenced in a study of cytomegalovirus exposure and HLA in healthy donors. Study conclusions and caveats: Generally TCR sequences proved uncommon, though certain public TCRs appeared in numerous donors.

Comments on this clone: Its antigen remains unknown.

Primers included in the PCR were 60 Vbeta and 13 Jbeta primers. Sequencing was performed with immunoSEQ multiplex PCR; in TCRdb, only in-frame clones are kept and a portion is missing. The repertoire holds over 150,000 clones, with 80% to 90% as singletons. CDR3 length: 14 amino acids. After removal of 5 bases from V and 7 bases from J, the junction contained 11 bases not matched to a gene. From germline, CDR1 is SGHNT and CDR2 YYREEE (reference sequence). The chain joins TRBV5-4 to TRBJ2-7, with 8 bases lining up with TRBD2. The sequence derives from a girl aged 2 to 9 in good health and CMV-seropositive. Sample: PBMCs. In DNA, the CDR3 is TGTGCCAGCAGGGGAGGGTTAGCGGGGTTTGAGCAGTACTTC. It translates to CASRGGLAGFEQYF.